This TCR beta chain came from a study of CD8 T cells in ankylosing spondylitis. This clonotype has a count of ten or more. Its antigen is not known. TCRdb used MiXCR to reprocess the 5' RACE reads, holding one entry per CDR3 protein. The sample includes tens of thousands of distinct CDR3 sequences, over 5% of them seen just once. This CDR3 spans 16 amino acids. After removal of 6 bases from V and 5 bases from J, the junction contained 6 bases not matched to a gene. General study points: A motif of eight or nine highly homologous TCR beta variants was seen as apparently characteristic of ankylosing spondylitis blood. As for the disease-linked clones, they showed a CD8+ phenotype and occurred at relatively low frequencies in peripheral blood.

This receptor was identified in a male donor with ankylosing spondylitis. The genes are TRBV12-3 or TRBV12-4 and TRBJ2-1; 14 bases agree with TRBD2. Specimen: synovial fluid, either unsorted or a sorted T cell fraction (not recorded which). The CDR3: CASRSPTSGRDNEQFF. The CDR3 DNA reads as TGTGCCAGCAGGTCCCCGACTAGCGGGAGGGACAATGAGCAGTTCTTC.